Listed here are 16 T cell receptor beta chains from one sample, sequenced in a study of spatial heterogeneity in lung cancer. TCRdb reprocessed the 5' RACE reads via MiXCR and lists one record per CDR3 protein. The sample has 90,000 to 95,000 distinct CDR3 sequences, around 12% seen once. Time point given: sample taken at primary tumor resection. Whole RNA obtained from tumor, nontumor lung or frozen PBMC underwent sequencing without sorting. The sample was PBMCs, taken at surgery. The receptors come from a male donor with early-stage non-small cell lung cancer.

V and J are TRBV6-6 and TRBJ2-1; the D gene is possibly TRBD2 (6 bases). CDR3 length: 15 amino acids. Per germline, CDR1 MNHNY and CDR2 SVGAGI (reference sequence). The V gene lost 7 bases and the J gene lost 0 bases, with 13 bases spanning the gap. The CDR3 is CASTPLGGSYNEQFF. The CDR3 coding sequence is TGTGCCAGCACCCCACTCGGGGGCTCCTACAATGAGCAGTTCTTC.

The gene calls are TRBV6-2 or TRBV6-3 and TRBJ2-6; D call uncertain. CDR3 length equals 14 residues. Deletions cut 4 bases from V and 4 bases from J, with 8 bases between. CDR1 is MNHEY and CDR2 is SVGEGT in the germline V gene. This CDR3 reads CASSLALGANVLTF. CDR3 coding DNA: TGTGCCAGCAGTTTAGCCTTGGGGGCCAACGTCCTGACTTTC.

This clonotype was observed a handful of times. This sequence joins TRBV5-1 and TRBJ1-1; D remains ambiguous. The germline V gene encodes CDR1 SGHRS and CDR2 YFSETQ. The V gene lost 4 bases and the J gene lost 7 bases, with 14 bases spanning the gap. The CDR3 runs to 13 residues. CDR3: CASSDTASFEAFF. In DNA, the CDR3 is TGCGCCAGCAGCGACACAGCATCATTTGAAGCTTTCTTT.

There are many counts of this clonotype. The V and J genes are TRBV20-1 and TRBJ2-1; 10 positions match TRBD2. J lost 0 bases, V lost 4 bases, and 3 bases had no gene match. The CDR3 contains 15 residues. The germline V gene has CDR1 DFQATT and CDR2 SNEGSKA (reference sequence). CDR3 loop: CSATTSGASYNEQFF. For the CDR3, the DNA is TGCAGTGCTACCACTAGCGGGGCCTCCTACAATGAGCAGTTCTTC.

DNA of the CDR3: TGCAGTGCTAGAGCCGACAGGGGGAAGGAAAAACTGTTTTTT. Translated, it gives CSARADRGKEKLFF. The chain has TRBV20-1 and TRBJ1-4; 9 positions agree with TRBD1. With V trimmed by 1 base and J by 8 bases, 5 bases remained unmatched. Germline CDR1 and CDR2: DFQATT and SNEGSKA (reference sequence). The CDR3 covers 14 residues.

This clonotype was detected many times. The chain combines TRBV28 with TRBJ2-7; 13 nucleotides align to TRBD2. Germline V CDR1 and CDR2: MDHEN, SYDVKM. Unmatched junction bases numbered 7, after V lost 5 bases and J lost 6 bases. The CDR3 is 15 amino acids. In DNA form, the CDR3 reads TGTGCCAGCAGTCTCGGACTAGCGGGAGTCCTCGAGCAGTACTTC. It is translated as CASSLGLAGVLEQYF.

This clonotype appeared a few times. This chain connects TRBV7-3 to TRBJ2-3; 14 nucleotides agree with TRBD2. V was clipped by 5 bases and J by 4 bases; unmatched bases: 8. The germline CDR1 and CDR2 sequences are SGHTA and FQGTGA. This CDR3 is 17 amino acids long. Written as DNA, the CDR3 is TGTGCCAGCAGCCCCAGAGGGACTAGCGGGAGATCAGATACGCAGTATTTT. Translating gives CASSPRGTSGRSDTQYF. The full variable domain, with the rest looked up from reference TRBV7-3 and TRBJ2-3, is GAGVSQTPSNKVTEKGKYVELRCDPISGHTALYWYRQSLGQGPEFLIYFQGTGAADDSGLPNDRFFAVRPEGSVSTLKIQRTERGDSAVYLCASSPRGTSGRSDTQYFGPGTRLTVL.

This clonotype was seen a few times. CDR3 sequence reads: CSGRPGVKNTEAFF. Here the CDR3 DNA reads TGCAGCGGCCGACCAGGGGTCAAGAACACTGAAGCTTTCTTT. The chain joins TRBV29-1 to TRBJ1-1; D is perhaps TRBD1 (6 bases). V was shortened by 7 bases and J by 1 base, with 16 bases between the two germline ends. This CDR3 has 14 amino acids. Germline V gives CDR1 SQVTM, CDR2 ANQGSEA.

The rearrangement joins TRBV5-1 to TRBJ1-2, with 7 bases that match TRBD1. CDR1 is SGHRS, CDR2 YFSETQ, per germline. The ends lost 4 bases at V and 3 bases at J; junction bases unmatched: 3. CDR3 length: 13 amino acids. The CDR3 bases are TGCGCCAGCAGCCCCGGACAGGACTATGGCTACACCTTC. Protein: CASSPGQDYGYTF.

This clonotype was recorded a few times. The chain links TRBV24-1 to TRBJ1-2; a weak D match, TRBD1 (5 bases). Germline V gene sequence: CDR1 KGHDR, CDR2 SFDVKD. V was cut by 5 bases and J by 4 bases, with 16 bases left in between. This CDR3 spans 15 amino acids. The CDR3 bases are TGTGCCACCAGTGCGGGACCGTCCGGGGGCTATGGCTACACCTTC. It translates to CATSAGPSGGYGYTF.

This sequence joins TRBV7-2 and TRBJ2-5, with TRBD2 matching 9 bases. CDR1 is SGHTA, CDR2 FQGNSA, per germline. V trimming: 1 base; J trimming: 5 bases; junction bases outside the gene matches: 26. The CDR3 consists of 22 residues. The CDR3 sequence is CASSLVVTSGYLREGPSETQYF. CDR3 nucleotides: TGTGCCAGCAGCTTAGTCGTGACTAGCGGATATCTTCGGGAAGGGCCGAGTGAGACCCAGTACTTC.

This clonotype was picked up many times. The chain couples TRBV6-2 or TRBV6-3 to TRBJ2-1; the match to TRBD2 covers 11 bases. The CDR3 is made up of 17 amino acids. The V gene's germline CDR1 is MNHEY and CDR2 SVGEGT. The ends lost 4 bases at V and 9 bases at J; junction bases unmatched: 14. DNA of the CDR3: TGTGCCAGCAGTTTTAGTCCCCCCCGACTAGCGGGAACTGAGCAGTTCTTC. Its translation is CASSFSPPRLAGTEQFF.

This clonotype appeared a few times. The gene calls are TRBV5-1 and TRBJ2-7, with 7 bases aligning to TRBD1. CDR1 is SGHRS, CDR2 YFSETQ, per germline. V dropped 3 bases and J dropped 2; count of bases not matched to a gene: 17. This CDR3 has 18 amino acids. CDR3: CASSWDSPSFNSPYEQYF. The CDR3 DNA follows: TGCGCCAGCAGCTGGGACAGTCCCAGTTTTAATAGCCCCTACGAGCAGTACTTC. Complete variable domain (other parts from reference TRBV5-1 and TRBJ2-7): KAGVTQTPRYLIKTRGQQVTLSCSPISGHRSVSWYQQTPGQGLQFLFEYFSETQRNKGNFPGRFSGRQFSNSRSEMNVSTLELGDSALYLCASSWDSPSFNSPYEQYFGPGTRLTVT.

Notes on this clonotype: This may arise from a read error, as a much more abundant clone is one base away. The rearrangement uses TRBV7-2 and TRBJ1-2, with 7 bases fitting TRBD1. The CDR3 loop spans 15 amino acids. Germline V gene data show CDR1 as SGHTA and CDR2 as FQGNSA. The CDR3 sequence is CANSLVGGSNYGYTF. In DNA, the CDR3 is TGTGCCAACAGCTTAGTAGGGGGCAGCAACTATGGCTACACCTTC.

In its sample, this clonotype was seen many times. The chain uses TRBV7-9 and TRBJ2-7, with TRBD1 matching 7 bases. Germline CDR1 SEHNR, CDR2 FQNEAQ (reference sequence). V was pared by 5 bases and J by 2 bases, with 9 bases of the junction left unmatched. The CDR3 is 15 residues long. Written as DNA, the CDR3 is TGTGCCAGCAGCCGGAAACAGGGGAGCGCCTACGAGCAGTACTTC. This sequence encodes CASSRKQGSAYEQYF. The entire variable domain, with the rest obtained from reference TRBV7-9 and TRBJ2-7, is as follows: DTGVSQNPRHKITKRGQNVTFRCDPISEHNRLYWYRQTLGQGPEFLTYFQNEAQLEKSRLLSDRFSAERPKGSFSTLEIQRTEQGDSAMYLCASSRKQGSAYEQYFGPGTRLTVT.

This clonotype came up a few times. The chain recombines TRBV6-5 with TRBJ2-3; D gene unclear. V was trimmed by 7 bases and J by 3 bases, leaving 5 bases between them. This CDR3 is built from 11 residues. Germline-derived CDR1 and CDR2 are MNHEY and SVGAGI. The CDR3 DNA reads TGTGCCAGCATGAAGACAGATACGCAGTATTTT. This encodes CASMKTDTQYF.